These T cell receptor beta chains were read from a single sample in a study of identical twins. TCRdb reprocessed the 5' RACE reads with MiXCR, giving one entry per CDR3 protein. Of hundreds of thousands of distinct CDR3 sequences in the sample, 7.5% were seen once. These data also featured in a second study, about yellow fever vaccine responses in identical twins.

Source material: memory (CD45RO+) T cells sorted from blood. The source is a woman between 18 and 29 years old in good health. CDR3s include the opening cysteine and the closing phenylalanine or tryptophan. D genes are given only for firm matches. Size tells how often a clone was seen (once, few, many) or the class of an expanded clone, and some rows leave it out.

D	V	J	size	CDR3	DNA
.	TRBV6-1	TRBJ1-1	many	CASSPLTLTAAEAFF	TGTGCCAGCAGTCCACTCACCCTCACGGCAGCTGAAGCTTTCTTT
.	TRBV6-2/TRBV6-3	TRBJ1-5	.	CASKSRGEAYSNQPQHF	TGTGCCAGCAAATCGCGGGGGGAAGCCTATAGCAATCAGCCCCAGCATTTT
TRBD2	TRBV2	TRBJ2-3	many	CASRHSGGGADTQYF	TGTGCCAGCAGGCATAGCGGGGGTGGCGCAGATACGCAGTATTTT
.	TRBV20-1	TRBJ2-3	few	CSASGASTDTQYF	TGCAGTGCTAGCGGAGCCAGCACAGATACGCAGTATTTT
.	TRBV5-8	TRBJ2-5	few	CASSLGRQGQETQYF	TGTGCCAGCAGCTTGGGTCGTCAGGGACAAGAGACCCAGTACTTC
TRBD2	TRBV7-2	TRBJ2-5	.	CASSLGGTSGQETQYF	TGTGCCAGCAGCTTAGGAGGGACTAGCGGTCAAGAGACCCAGTACTTC
.	TRBV4-3	TRBJ2-3	many	CASSRSWGTTPRDTQYF	TGCGCCAGCAGCCGTAGCTGGGGCACAACCCCGAGGGATACGCAGTATTTT
TRBD2	TRBV20-1	TRBJ2-1	.	CSASPSGRARKVHEQFF	TGCAGTGCTAGTCCCAGCGGGAGGGCAAGAAAGGTTCATGAGCAGTTCTTC
TRBD1	TRBV5-6	TRBJ2-5	few	CASSAGTGRGETQYF	TGTGCCAGCAGCGCCGGGACAGGGCGAGGGGAGACCCAGTACTTC
.	TRBV28	TRBJ1-3	few	CASSFYGNTIYF	TGTGCCAGCAGTTTTTACGGAAACACCATATATTTT
.	TRBV29-1	TRBJ1-3	many	CSVSGDGNTIYF	TGCAGCGTCTCAGGGGACGGAAACACCATATATTTT
TRBD2	TRBV2	TRBJ2-1	few	CASSPGLAENEQFF	TGTGCCAGCAGTCCGGGACTAGCGGAAAATGAGCAGTTCTTC